Presented here are 25 T cell receptor beta chains from one specimen sequenced in a study of OX40 agonist ivuxolimab in advanced cancers. Assay: immunoSEQ multiplex PCR; the TCRdb copy retains only in-frame clones and omits some. The table has 30,000 to 40,000 clones, roughly 84% seen once. This specimen was CD4+ or CD8+ T cells sorted from blood, taken in a trial of the OX40 agonist ivuxolimab. These receptor sequences come from an adult with an advanced solid tumor such as melanoma, head and neck, liver or kidney cancer.

The sample holds a few counts of this clone. The chain joins TRBV19 to TRBJ1-1; no clear D. The V gene lost 5 bases and the J gene lost 1 base, with 8 bases spanning the gap. The CDR3 contains 13 residues. From germline, CDR1 is LNHDA and CDR2 SQIVND (reference sequence). The CDR3 loop reads CASSPIPNTEAFF. As DNA, the CDR3 is TGTGCCAGTAGTCCGATCCCGAACACTGAAGCTTTCTTT.

The CDR3 sequence: CASSLTSGSNEQFF. The CDR3 DNA follows: TGTGCCAGCAGTTTGACTAGCGGGAGTAATGAGCAGTTCTTC. The rearrangement uses TRBV7-8 and TRBJ2-1; TRBD2 matches 12 bases. The germline gives CDR1 SGHVS, CDR2 FQNEAQ. V shed 6 bases and J 7 bases; nucleotides not matched to a gene: 4. The CDR3 has 14 amino acids.

The chain is built from TRBV13 and TRBJ2-5, with 11 bases that match TRBD2. CDR3 length: 14 amino acids. Trimming cost V 6 bases and J 5 bases; bases outside gene matches: 5. Germline V gene lookup returns CDR1 PRHDT and CDR2 FYEKMQ (reference sequence). The CDR3 spells CASSLAGGRETQYF. CDR3 nucleotides: TGTGCCAGCAGTCTAGCGGGGGGAAGGGAGACCCAGTACTTC.

This clone occurred a few times. The genes are TRBV28 and TRBJ2-1; 9 nucleotides match TRBD2. The CDR3 totals 17 residues. Trimming took 5 bases from V and 5 from J; bases not matched to a gene: 13. From germline, CDR1 is MDHEN and CDR2 SYDVKM. The CDR3 is CASSLGGASGVNNEQFF. Here the CDR3 DNA reads TGTGCCAGCAGTCTTGGGGGGGCTAGCGGGGTTAACAATGAGCAGTTCTTC.

The chain uses TRBV6-4 and TRBJ2-5, with 11 bases fitting TRBD1. This CDR3 spans 15 amino acids. V lost 3 bases, J lost 1 base, and 1 base stayed unmatched. Germline lookup yields CDR1 MRHNA and CDR2 SNTAGT. CDR3 nucleotide sequence: TGTGCCAGCAGTGAAGGGACAGGGGGCCAAGAGACCCAGTACTTC. This gives the protein CASSEGTGGQETQYF.

J is TRBJ2-7 and V is TRBV4-1; D is unresolved. The CDR3 length is 14 residues. Trimming cost V 0 bases and J 9 bases, with 15 bases left between them. In germline, CDR1 is MGHRA, CDR2 YSYEKL. In nucleotides, the CDR3 is TGCGCCAGCAGCCAAGATCGCGACTGGGATCGGCAGTACTTC. The encoded protein is CASSQDRDWDRQYF.

This clone showed up just a few times. The CDR3 nucleotides read TGTGCCAGCAGTCTACTAGAGAGCTCCTACGAGCAGTACTTC. Its protein is CASSLLESSYEQYF. The chain uses TRBV7-8 and TRBJ2-7; TRBD2 might be the D (5 bases). Germline V lookup: CDR1 SGHVS, CDR2 FQNEAQ. The CDR3 is 14 amino acids. V lost 6 bases to trimming and J lost 0 bases, with 12 bases between them.

This clone came up once. The V call is TRBV7-6, the J call TRBJ2-1; D gene unclear. Germline loops: CDR1 SGHVS, CDR2 FNYEAQ. The CDR3 totals 14 residues. Trimming cost V 3 bases and J 6 bases, with 12 bases left between them. The CDR3 nucleotides read TGTGCCAGCAGCTTTTACGGCTCCGGCAATGAGCAGTTCTTC. It yields the protein CASSFYGSGNEQFF.

J is TRBJ1-6 and V is TRBV4-1, with 8 bases that match TRBD1. V lost 5 bases to trimming and J lost 9 bases; unmatched junction nucleotides: 9. Germline CDR1 is MGHRA and CDR2 is YSYEKL. This CDR3 is 15 amino acids long. The CDR3 sequence is CASSISGGSGSPLHF. The CDR3 DNA reads as TGCGCCAGCAGCATTTCAGGGGGCTCGGGTTCACCCCTCCACTTT.

The J gene is TRBJ2-1, the V gene TRBV7-2; D call uncertain. V was cut by 0 bases and J by 6 bases, with 9 bases left in between. This CDR3 comprises 14 residues. Per the germline V gene, CDR1 is SGHTA and CDR2 is FQGNSA. The CDR3 sequence is CASSLALILNEQFF. CDR3 DNA sequence: TGTGCCAGCAGCTTAGCGTTGATACTCAATGAGCAGTTCTTC.

The chain employs TRBV28 and TRBJ2-3, with D tentatively TRBD2 (7 bases). Trimming removed 3 bases at V and 2 bases at J, with 12 bases between. Germline values: CDR1 MDHEN, CDR2 SYDVKM. The CDR3 is made up of 15 amino acids. The CDR3 region has the DNA TGTGCCAGCAGTTTTGACCGGGGGGCCACAGATACGCAGTATTTT. Amino acids: CASSFDRGATDTQYF.

The rearrangement links TRBV11-3 to TRBJ2-1, with TRBD2 identical over 8 bases. Trimming cost V 1 base and J 6 bases; bases outside gene matches: 20. Germline V gives CDR1 SGHNT, CDR2 YENEEA. This CDR3 region has 20 residues. The CDR3 region has the DNA TGTGCCAGCAGCTTAGGATCCGGGGGTAGCGGGAAAGGAGGAGGCAATGAGCAGTTCTTC. Translated: CASSLGSGGSGKGGGNEQFF.

This rearrangement joins TRBV6-5 to TRBJ1-4; TRBD1 is a possible D gene (5 bases). The CDR3 length is 14 residues. V was shortened by 6 bases and J by 4 bases, with 12 bases between the two germline ends. CDR1 and CDR2 (germline): MNHEY, SVGAGI. The CDR3 here is CASRRQGRNEKLFF. Here the CDR3 DNA reads TGTGCCAGCAGACGCCAGGGACGTAATGAAAAACTGTTTTTT.

A note on this clone: One end of the junction varies from germline; a read error may be responsible. J is TRBJ2-6 and V is TRBV23-1; perhaps TRBD1 as D (6 bases). TRBV23-1 is given ORF status, its function remaining uncertain. The CDR3 is 19 amino acids. In nucleotides, the CDR3 is TGCGTCAGCAGTCACCCCACAGGGCCTATTTGGGCTGGGGCCAACGTCCTGACTTTC. Encoded protein: CVSSHPTGPIWAGANVLTF.

This sequence joins TRBV29-1 and TRBJ1-2; 7 bases match TRBD1. V shed 3 bases and J 1 base; nucleotides not matched to a gene: 5. The CDR3 contains 14 residues. The germline V gene has CDR1 SQVTM and CDR2 ANQGSEA. CDR3 sequence reads: CSVEGAGGNYGYTF. CDR3 in DNA: TGCAGCGTTGAGGGGGCAGGGGGTAACTATGGCTACACCTTC. The whole variable domain, remainder taken from reference TRBV29-1 and TRBJ1-2, is SAVISQKPSRDICQRGTSLTIQCQVDSQVTMMFWYRQQPGQSLTLIATANQGSEATYESGFVIDKFPISRPNLTFSTLTVSNMSPEDSSIYLCSVEGAGGNYGYTFGSGTRLTVV.

This clone has just a few counts. With a much larger clone just one base away, this may be a read error. The sample contains more than one DNA sequence encoding this CDR3. The genes are TRBV28 and TRBJ2-1, with D tentatively TRBD1 or TRBD2 (5 bases each). V lost 3 bases and J 7 bases, leaving 7 bases between the germline ends. CDR1 is MDHEN and CDR2 is SYDVKM in the germline V gene. This CDR3 comprises 12 residues. The CDR3 bases are TGTGCCAGCAGTTTCTGGGGGAATGAGCAGTTCTTC. This codes for CASSFWGNEQFF.

The chain employs TRBV30 and TRBJ1-1; D is unresolved. The germline gives CDR1 GTSNPN, CDR2 SVGIG (reference sequence). This CDR3 region has 13 residues. Trimming stripped 3 bases from V and 4 bases from J, with 12 bases between. CDR3 bases: TGTGCCTGGAGCCCTGGGGTTGTCACTGAAGCTTTCTTT. Translation: CAWSPGVVTEAFF. The variable domain in full, with the rest retrieved from reference TRBV30 and TRBJ1-1, is SQTIHQWPATLVQPVGSPLSLECTVEGTSNPNLYWYRQAAGRGLQLLFYSVGIGQISSEVPQNLSASRPQDRQFILSSKKLLLSDSGFYLCAWSPGVVTEAFFGQGTRLTVV.

CDR3 bases: TGTGCCAGCAGCCCACGGACAGGGGGCGGTAAACTGTTTTTT. Protein: CASSPRTGGGKLFF. The chain carries TRBV5-6 and TRBJ1-4, with 11 nucleotides matching TRBD1. Germline V gene lookup returns CDR1 SGHDT and CDR2 YYEEEE. This CDR3 has 14 amino acids. V was clipped by 4 bases and J by 11 bases; unmatched bases: 7.

The chain joins TRBV15 to TRBJ2-7; 7 bases align to TRBD2. Germline V gene sequence: CDR1 LNHNV, CDR2 YYDKDF (reference sequence). The CDR3 runs 16 residues. V gave up 4 bases and J gave up 0 bases; unmatched junction bases: 9. The CDR3 region is CATSILRLAASYEQYF. CDR3 sequence (DNA): TGTGCCACCAGCATACTAAGACTAGCCGCCTCCTACGAGCAGTACTTC.

The chain is built from TRBV2 and TRBJ2-5, with 14 positions matching TRBD2. The CDR3 covers 16 residues. Trimming removed 6 bases from V and 5 bases from J; junction bases left unmatched: 8. Looked up from germline, CDR1 is SNHLY and CDR2 is FYNNEI. The CDR3 nucleotides are TGTGCCAGCAGACTAAGGACTAGCGGGGGGCGGGAGACCCAGTACTTC. It yields the protein CASRLRTSGGRETQYF.

This clone has just one count. The chain joins TRBV15 to TRBJ2-1, with TRBD2 matching 8 bases. The V and J ends lost 3 bases and 6 bases, in that order; junction bases with no gene match: 7. This CDR3 has 15 amino acids. Looked up from germline, CDR1 is LNHNV and CDR2 is YYDKDF (reference sequence). CDR3 sequence: CATSRGAGAGNEQFF. The CDR3 DNA reads as TGTGCCACCAGCAGGGGAGCGGGAGCTGGCAATGAGCAGTTCTTC.

This clone was counted between two and nine times. The CDR3 spells CASSAGIGRELDEQFF. CDR3 DNA sequence: TGTGCCAGCAGCGCCGGGATAGGCAGGGAGTTGGATGAGCAGTTCTTC. The rearrangement joins TRBV9 to TRBJ2-1; the D call may be TRBD1 or TRBD2 (5 bases each). The CDR3 runs 16 residues. Germline CDR1 and CDR2: SGDLS and YYNGEE. V was cut by 3 bases and J by 8 bases, with 21 bases left in between.

The chain joins TRBV23-1 to TRBJ2-7, with D possibly TRBD2 on 6 matching bases. TRBV23-1 is given ORF status, its function remaining uncertain. CDR3 length equals 16 residues. Trimming pared 6 bases from V and 0 bases from J, leaving 18 bases between. CDR3 loop: CASSGLAPRSSYEQYF. The CDR3 bases are TGCGCCAGCAGCGGGCTAGCGCCCAGGAGCTCCTACGAGCAGTACTTC.

The J gene is TRBJ1-5, the V gene TRBV27; D is undetermined. The CDR3 runs to 13 residues. Trimming cost V 3 bases and J 4 bases, with 7 bases left between them. Germline values: CDR1 MNHEY, CDR2 SMNVEV (reference sequence). CDR3 residues: CASSLKGNQPQHF. In DNA form, the CDR3 reads TGTGCCAGCAGTTTGAAAGGGAATCAGCCCCAGCATTTT.

The rearrangement uses TRBV6-1 and TRBJ1-4, with D possibly being TRBD1 (5 bases). The CDR3 spans 15 residues. The ends were cut back, 8 bases at V and 0 bases at J, with 13 bases in the middle. Germline values: CDR1 MNHNS, CDR2 SASEGT. As DNA, the CDR3 is TGTGCCAGCTTCCGGGACCACCCAACTAATGAAAAACTGTTTTTT. Its protein is CASFRDHPTNEKLFF.